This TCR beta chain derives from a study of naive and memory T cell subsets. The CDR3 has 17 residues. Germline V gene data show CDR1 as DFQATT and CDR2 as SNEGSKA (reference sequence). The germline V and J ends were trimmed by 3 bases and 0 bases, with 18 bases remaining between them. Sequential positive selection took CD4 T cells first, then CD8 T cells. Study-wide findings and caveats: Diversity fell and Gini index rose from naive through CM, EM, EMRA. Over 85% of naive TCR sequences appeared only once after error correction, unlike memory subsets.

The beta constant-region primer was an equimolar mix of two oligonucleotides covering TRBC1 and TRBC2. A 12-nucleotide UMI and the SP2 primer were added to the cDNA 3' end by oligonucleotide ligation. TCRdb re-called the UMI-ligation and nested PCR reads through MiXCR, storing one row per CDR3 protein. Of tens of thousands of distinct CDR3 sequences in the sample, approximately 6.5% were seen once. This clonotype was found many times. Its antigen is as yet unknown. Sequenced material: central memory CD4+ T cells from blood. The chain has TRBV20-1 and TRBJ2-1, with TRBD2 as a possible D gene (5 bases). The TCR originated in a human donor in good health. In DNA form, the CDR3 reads TGCAGTGCTAGTTACCAGCGGCCGTTTTCCTCCTACAATGAGCAGTTCTTC. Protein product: CSASYQRPFSSYNEQFF.